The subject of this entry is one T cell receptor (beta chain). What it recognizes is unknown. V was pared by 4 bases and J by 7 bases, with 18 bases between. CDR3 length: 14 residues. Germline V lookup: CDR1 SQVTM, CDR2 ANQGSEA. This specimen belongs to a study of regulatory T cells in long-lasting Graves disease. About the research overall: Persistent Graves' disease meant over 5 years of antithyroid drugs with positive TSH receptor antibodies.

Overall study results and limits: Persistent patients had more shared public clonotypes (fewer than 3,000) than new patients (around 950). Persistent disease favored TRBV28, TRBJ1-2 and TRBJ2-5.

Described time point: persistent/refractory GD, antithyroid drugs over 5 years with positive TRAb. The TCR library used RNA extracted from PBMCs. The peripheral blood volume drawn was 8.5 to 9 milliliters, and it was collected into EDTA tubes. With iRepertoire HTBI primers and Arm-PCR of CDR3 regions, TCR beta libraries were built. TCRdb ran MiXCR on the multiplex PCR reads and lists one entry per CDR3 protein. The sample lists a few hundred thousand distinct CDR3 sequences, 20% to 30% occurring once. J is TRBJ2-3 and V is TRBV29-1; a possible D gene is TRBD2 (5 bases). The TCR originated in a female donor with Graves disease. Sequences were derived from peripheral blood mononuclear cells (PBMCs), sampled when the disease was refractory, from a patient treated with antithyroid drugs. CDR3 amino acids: CSVVMTTSGNTQYF. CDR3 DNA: TGCAGCGTTGTAATGACTACCAGTGGAAATACGCAGTATTTT.